This TCR beta chain was retrieved from a study of blood T cell repertoires in COVID-19. The overall study: Samples taken during acute and convalescent COVID-19 were collected in the United States, Italy and Spain. PBMCs, B-cell-depleted T cells, or T cells were the source of the cDNA or gDNA that made up the material.

Data came from immunoSEQ multiplex PCR; TCRdb stores just in-frame clones and leaves some out. The sample has roughly 140,000 clones, around 84% seen once; the top ten hold over 10%. CDR3 length: 18 residues. Trimming removed 2 bases at V and 0 bases at J, with 14 bases between. Germline V CDR1 and CDR2: KGHSH, LQKENI. The sequenced material came from peripheral blood. The chain joins TRBV18 to TRBJ2-6, with D unresolved. This clonotype was sampled from a man in his 60s with active or convalescent COVID-19. CDR3 region: CASSPSPYAYSGANVLTF. The CDR3, as DNA: TGTGCCAGCTCACCATCTCCATACGCCTACTCTGGGGCCAACGTCCTGACTTTC.